This TCR beta chain derives from a study of T cell responses to AZD1222 COVID-19 vaccine. Measured with immunoSEQ multiplex PCR; TCRdb has only the in-frame clones, and not every one. The data show about 120,000 clones, roughly nine tenths seen once. CDR1 SQVTM and CDR2 ANQGSEA come from the germline V gene. CDR3 length: 15 amino acids. Comment on this clone: The junction does not match germline at one end; this may be a read error.

The specimen was peripheral blood, collected 28 days after the second AZD1222 dose. The origin of this receptor is an adult who received the AZD1222 COVID-19 vaccine. The chain uses TRBV29-1 and TRBJ1-3, with D possibly TRBD1 on 5 matching bases. The CDR3 DNA follows: TGCAGCGCTGAAGGGTGGGGGGGCTCTGGAAACACCATATATTTT. This gives the protein CSAEGWGGSGNTIYF.